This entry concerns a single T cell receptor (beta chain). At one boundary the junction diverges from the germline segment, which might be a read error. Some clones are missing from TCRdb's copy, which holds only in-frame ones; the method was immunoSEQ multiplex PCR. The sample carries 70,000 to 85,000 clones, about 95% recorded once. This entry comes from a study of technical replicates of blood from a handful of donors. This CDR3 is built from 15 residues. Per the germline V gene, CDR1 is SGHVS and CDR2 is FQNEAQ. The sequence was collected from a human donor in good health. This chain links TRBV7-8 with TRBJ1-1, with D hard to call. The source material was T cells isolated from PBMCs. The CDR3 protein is CASSLAGSPNTEAFF. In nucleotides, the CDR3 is TGTGCCAGCAGCTTAGCGGGCAGTCCGAACACCGAAGCTTTCTTT.